The following is a T cell receptor (beta chain) sequence with its context. Antigen unknown. This record belongs to a study of T cell repertoires in cytomegalovirus infection. About the study: CMV infection plus the matching HLA type was flagged by public TCR beta signatures.

General observations from the study: Summed frequency of public TCR beta families distinguished CMV carriers with the relevant HLA.

Each CDR3 protein gets one entry after TCRdb re-called the reads with MiXCR. The data hold about 360,000 distinct CDR3 sequences, with less than 20% observed a single time. The sequenced sample was PBMCs. This sequence originates from a human donor in good health (CMV status not recorded). Some clones in this sample may be carry-over from other donors' samples.

CDR3 residues: CAISDGGDEQFF. CDR3 DNA: TGTGCCATCAGTGATGGCGGCGATGAGCAGTTCTTC. This rearrangement joins TRBV10-3 to TRBJ2-1, with D unclear. CDR3 length: 12 amino acids. Per the germline V gene, CDR1 is ENHRY and CDR2 is SYGVKD. The germline V and J ends were trimmed by 3 bases and 8 bases, with 8 bases remaining between them.